What follows are 22 T cell receptor beta chains derived from one specimen sequenced in a study of blood T cell repertoires in COVID-19. This table comes from immunoSEQ multiplex PCR, and its TCRdb copy is limited to in-frame clones, with some not included. In the table there are some 210,000 clones, roughly 87% of which are singletons. The specimen was PBMCs or T cells enriched from blood (not recorded which). The source of these receptors is a man in his late teens or twenties with acute COVID-19.

The chain couples TRBV5-4 to TRBJ1-1; 8 positions agree with TRBD1. This CDR3 has 13 residues. Germline assignment: CDR1 SGHNT and CDR2 YYREEE (reference sequence). Trimming removed 4 bases from V and 10 bases from J; junction bases left unmatched: 9. The CDR3 region is CASSPGQGAPAFF. In nucleotides, the CDR3 is TGTGCCAGCAGCCCCGGACAGGGTGCTCCAGCTTTCTTT.

The rearrangement links TRBV19 to TRBJ2-3; TRBD1 is a possible D gene (5 bases). V gave up 5 bases and J gave up 0 bases, with 12 bases separating them. The CDR3 has 15 amino acids. CDR1 and CDR2 from the germline V gene are LNHDA and SQIVND (reference sequence). The CDR3, as DNA: TGTGCCAGTAGTGGGGCCGGCGCTAGCACAGATACGCAGTATTTT. It yields the protein CASSGAGASTDTQYF.

The V gene is TRBV24-1, the J gene TRBJ2-2, with 10 bases fitting TRBD1. CDR1 is KGHDR and CDR2 is SFDVKD in the germline V gene. Trimming at V came to 9 bases and at J to 4 bases, leaving 7 bases not matched to a gene. CDR3 length: 15 residues. The CDR3 reads CATSGQGGITGELFF. The CDR3 coding sequence is TGTGCCACCTCCGGACAGGGGGGAATCACCGGGGAGCTGTTTTTT.

The chain couples TRBV28 to TRBJ2-7; 11 bases match TRBD2. CDR1 and CDR2 (germline): MDHEN, SYDVKM. This CDR3 comprises 19 residues. V lost 5 bases and J lost 0; bases outside the gene matches: 15. The CDR3 loop is CASSPITPGTSGRSYEQYF. The CDR3 region has the DNA TGTGCCAGCAGTCCGATAACCCCGGGGACTAGCGGCCGCTCCTACGAGCAGTACTTC. Drawing the rest from reference TRBV28 and TRBJ2-7, the complete variable domain is DVKVTQSSRYLVKRTGEKVFLECVQDMDHENMFWYRQDPGLGLRLIYFSYDVKMKEKGDIPEGYSVSREKKERFSLILESASTNQTSMYLCASSPITPGTSGRSYEQYFGPGTRLTVT.

This chain connects TRBV5-5 to TRBJ1-1, with TRBD1 as a possible D gene (5 bases). Per germline, CDR1 SGHKS and CDR2 YYEKEE (reference sequence). The CDR3 length is 15 residues. V was clipped by 2 bases and J by 7 bases, with 18 bases between them. The DNA for the CDR3 is TGTGCCAGCAGCTTACAAGGACACCTAATGGTTGAAGCTTTCTTT. Protein sequence: CASSLQGHLMVEAFF.

The V and J genes are TRBV28 and TRBJ2-1; the match to TRBD2 covers 10 bases. The germline V gene has CDR1 MDHEN and CDR2 SYDVKM. The CDR3 is 17 residues long. The trim removed 5 bases at V and 0 bases at J, leaving 7 bases unmatched. The CDR3 spells CASSTPSSGSSYNEQFF. CDR3 sequence (DNA): TGTGCCAGCAGTACGCCGTCTAGCGGGAGCTCCTACAATGAGCAGTTCTTC.

The V and J genes are TRBV28 and TRBJ1-1; no reliable D call. The CDR3 sequence is 12 residues long. Trimming pared 1 base from V and 7 bases from J, leaving 7 bases between. Germline CDR1 is MDHEN and CDR2 is SYDVKM. The CDR3, as DNA: TGTGCCAGCAGTTTATTCCCTAATGAAGCTTTCTTT. Amino acid sequence: CASSLFPNEAFF. Complete variable domain (other parts from reference TRBV28 and TRBJ1-1): DVKVTQSSRYLVKRTGEKVFLECVQDMDHENMFWYRQDPGLGLRLIYFSYDVKMKEKGDIPEGYSVSREKKERFSLILESASTNQTSMYLCASSLFPNEAFFGQGTRLTVV.

This clone turned up a few times. J is TRBJ1-2 and V is TRBV5-4; D perhaps matches TRBD1 (5 bases). The length of the CDR3 is 19 residues. Trimming left V 1 base short and J 4 bases short, with 26 bases between. Per germline, CDR1 SGHNT and CDR2 YYREEE (reference sequence). In nucleotides, the CDR3 is TGTGCCAGCAGCTTGTCGGCGGGGCTTTTTGGGAATAGGGCCTATGGCTACACCTTC. Encoded protein: CASSLSAGLFGNRAYGYTF.

The chain is built from TRBV7-9 and TRBJ2-7, with 13 nucleotides matching TRBD2. Germline CDR1 SEHNR, CDR2 FQNEAQ (reference sequence). The CDR3 is 16 residues long. Trimming removed 1 base from V and 3 bases from J; junction bases left unmatched: 3. CDR3 coding DNA: TGTGCCAGCAGCTTAGGGGGGACTAGCGGGATCTACGAGCAGTACTTC. This translates into CASSLGGTSGIYEQYF.

The chain combines TRBV7-2 with TRBJ1-1; TRBD1 is a possible D gene (6 bases). This CDR3 region has 15 residues. Looked up from germline, CDR1 is SGHTA and CDR2 is FQGNSA. V lost 0 bases, J lost 2 bases, and 10 bases lay in between. CDR3 nucleotide sequence: TGTGCCAGCAGCTTAGCCCCAGGGGCAAACACTGAAGCTTTCTTT. Amino acid sequence: CASSLAPGANTEAFF.

The chain is built from TRBV5-4 and TRBJ2-7; 7 nucleotides line up with TRBD2. CDR1 is SGHNT, CDR2 YYREEE, per germline (reference sequence). This CDR3 region has 13 residues. V shed 3 bases, J shed 2 bases, and the junction held 2 bases outside the gene matches. This CDR3 is CASSWEGPYEQYF. CDR3 sequence (DNA): TGTGCCAGCAGCTGGGAGGGTCCCTACGAGCAGTACTTC.

The chain recombines TRBV7-2 with TRBJ2-7; 10 bases match TRBD2. The CDR3 has 14 residues. With V trimmed by 2 bases and J by 13 bases, 11 bases remained unmatched. CDR1 and CDR2 (germline): SGHTA, FQGNSA. DNA of the CDR3: TGTGCCAGCAGCTTAATCCTAGCGGGAGCTCTCCCATACTTC. This translates into CASSLILAGALPYF.

The chain uses TRBV10-3 and TRBJ2-2; D remains ambiguous. With 5 bases removed from V and 6 bases from J, the gap between germline ends came to 4 bases. There are 11 residues in the CDR3. In germline, CDR1 is ENHRY, CDR2 SYGVKD. In DNA, the CDR3 is TGTGCCATCAGTCGCGCCGGGGAGCTGTTTTTT. It codes for CAISRAGELFF.

The chain recombines TRBV9 with TRBJ2-1; maybe TRBD2 (5 bases). Trimming took 2 bases from V and 6 from J, leaving 9 bases between them. Germline V gene data show CDR1 as SGDLS and CDR2 as YYNGEE. The CDR3 sequence is 13 residues long. The CDR3 DNA reads as TGTGCCAGCAGCGTCGGGGTGTTCAATGAGCAGTTCTTC. Encoded protein: CASSVGVFNEQFF.

The V and J genes are TRBV7-9 and TRBJ2-5, with 10 bases that match TRBD1. The CDR3 totals 16 residues. Germline CDR1 reads SEHNR; CDR2 reads FQNEAQ (reference sequence). With 1 base clipped from V and 2 bases from J, the junction kept 4 bases outside the gene matches. CDR3 DNA: TGTGCCAGCAGCTTAGGACAGGGGGCTTCTCAAGAGACCCAGTACTTC. The encoded protein is CASSLGQGASQETQYF.

The CDR3 DNA sequence: TGTGCCAGCAGTTCTGGAGGGTCAAGACAGCCCCAGCATTTT. As protein: CASSSGGSRQPQHF. The rearrangement uses TRBV28 and TRBJ1-5; no clear D. This CDR3 is 14 amino acids long. Trimming left V 4 bases short and J 7 bases short, with 14 bases between. Germline CDR1 is MDHEN and CDR2 is SYDVKM.

This chain connects TRBV4-1 to TRBJ1-1, with D hard to call. Germline V gene lookup returns CDR1 MGHRA and CDR2 YSYEKL. Trimming stripped 0 bases from V and 4 bases from J, with 6 bases between. CDR3 size: 13 residues. The CDR3 DNA follows: TGCGCCAGCAGCCAAGAAGAGGGCACTGAAGCTTTCTTT. Protein product: CASSQEEGTEAFF.

The CDR3 spells CASSPPSFYGYTF. DNA for the CDR3: TGTGCCAGCAGTCCCCCCAGTTTCTATGGCTACACCTTC. V and J are TRBV12-3 or TRBV12-4 and TRBJ1-2, with D hard to call. CDR3 length: 13 residues. Trimming shortened V by 5 bases and J by 4 bases, and 11 bases separated the two germline ends.

The chain carries TRBV2 and TRBJ2-3; TRBD2 matches 7 bases. In germline, CDR1 is SNHLY, CDR2 FYNNEI. The J segment lost 3 bases and the V segment lost 4 bases, leaving 7 bases of the junction unmatched. The CDR3 runs to 15 residues. The CDR3 sequence: CASSGYLGGTDTQYF. The CDR3 DNA sequence: TGTGCCAGCAGTGGGTATCTCGGGGGGACAGATACGCAGTATTTT.

The chain joins TRBV7-9 to TRBJ2-1, with D possibly TRBD2 on 6 matching bases. V lost 5 bases and J 0 bases, leaving 11 bases between the germline ends. Germline V CDR1 and CDR2: SEHNR, FQNEAQ (reference sequence). This CDR3 has 15 residues. The CDR3 is CASSTASASYNEQFF. The CDR3 bases are TGTGCCAGCAGCACCGCTAGCGCCTCCTACAATGAGCAGTTCTTC.

The chain joins TRBV28 to TRBJ1-2; unclear D gene. The CDR3 has 14 amino acids. Trimming took off 4 bases at V and 5 bases at J, with 14 bases between the two ends. Germline CDR1 MDHEN, CDR2 SYDVKM. The CDR3 spells CASSSLPAGYGYTF. CDR3 nucleotides: TGTGCCAGCAGTTCCCTTCCTGCAGGATATGGCTACACCTTC.

The chain couples TRBV28 to TRBJ2-7; 16 bases are a match to TRBD2. This CDR3 is built from 19 residues. Germline values: CDR1 MDHEN, CDR2 SYDVKM. Trimming at V came to 5 bases and at J to 1 base, leaving 11 bases not matched to a gene. The CDR3: CASSDPGTSGRATSYEQYF. As DNA, the CDR3 is TGTGCCAGCAGTGACCCCGGGACTAGCGGGAGGGCCACTTCCTACGAGCAGTACTTC.